Described below is a single TCR beta chain sequence and its context. Antigen: not known. Unique molecular identifiers were built into the TCRbeta library. Using its own MiXCR run on the PCR reads, TCRdb lists one record per CDR3 protein. This sample yields a few hundred thousand distinct CDR3 sequences, of which over 25% are seen a single time; around 36% belongs to the top ten. This CDR3 is built from 13 residues. Germline-derived CDR1 and CDR2 are SNHLY and FYNNEI. Trimming removed 5 bases at V and 3 bases at J, with 10 bases between. The sample comes from a study of T-cell reconstitution after alpha-beta-depleted transplantation in children. Study-wide findings and caveats: At the one-year point after transplant, T-cell counts and TCRbeta diversity were found to come mostly from T cells that had been newly produced.

The clonotype was recovered from a boy younger than two with Wiskott-Aldrich syndrome, due to receive a stem cell transplant. Sequencing was performed on PBMCs, taken before TCRalphabeta/CD19-depleted stem cell transplant. The genes are TRBV2 and TRBJ2-5, with TRBD1 as a possible D gene (6 bases). The CDR3 DNA is TGTGCCAGCAGTATTGGACAGAAAGAGACCCAGTACTTC. This encodes CASSIGQKETQYF.